This entry lists 21 T cell receptor beta chains sequenced from one sample in a study of graft-versus-host responses after intestinal transplantation. Libraries were prepared by immunoSEQ multiplex PCR; TCRdb keeps only in-frame clonotypes and omits some of them. The sample records tens of thousands of clones, 85% to 95% being singletons. Their target antigens are unknown. The sample here was unstimulated CD8+ T cells sorted from spleen or lymph node cells, taken before transplant. The receptors were sampled from a human donor who was the organ donor for an intestinal transplant.

V gene TRBV28 combines with J gene TRBJ2-7; perhaps TRBD1 as D (6 bases). The CDR3 consists of 14 residues. CDR1 and CDR2 (germline): MDHEN, SYDVKM. Trimming left V 4 bases short and J 2 bases short, with 12 bases between. CDR3 nucleotides: TGTGCCAGCAGTTCCCGGGACACCCCCTACGAGCAGTACTTC. As protein: CASSSRDTPYEQYF.

The genes are TRBV6-4 and TRBJ2-3; 11 nucleotides match TRBD2. The CDR3 runs 14 residues. Germline assignment: CDR1 MRHNA and CDR2 SNTAGT. Trimming cost V 4 bases and J 5 bases; bases outside gene matches: 2. The CDR3 coding sequence is TGTGCCAGCAGTGTAGGACTAGCGGGAGATACGCAGTATTTT. It specifies CASSVGLAGDTQYF.

The chain is built from TRBV9 and TRBJ2-3; D gene ambiguous. This CDR3 is built from 12 residues. Germline V lookup: CDR1 SGDLS, CDR2 YYNGEE. The V end lost 0 bases, the J end lost 6 bases, and 5 bases lay between the germline ends. The CDR3 DNA follows: TGTGCCAGCAGCGTAGTCGCGGATACGCAGTATTTT. The encoded protein is CASSVVADTQYF. Looking up the rest from reference TRBV9 and TRBJ2-3 gives the full variable domain: DSGVTQTPKHLITATGQRVTLRCSPRSGDLSVYWYQQSLDQGLQFLIQYYNGEERAKGNILERFSAQQFPDLHSELNLSSLELGDSALYFCASSVVADTQYFGPGTRLTVL.

The chain employs TRBV4-3 and TRBJ2-7, with D tentatively TRBD2 (5 bases). This CDR3 contains 17 residues. Looked up from germline, CDR1 is LGHNA and CDR2 is YSLEER. The ends were cut back, 0 bases at V and 0 bases at J, with 15 bases in the middle. CDR3 in amino acids: CASSQDRGSLSSYEQYF. In DNA form, the CDR3 reads TGCGCCAGCAGCCAAGATCGGGGTAGCCTTAGCTCCTACGAGCAGTACTTC.

The rearrangement joins TRBV15 to TRBJ2-2, with D perhaps TRBD2 (7 bases). The CDR3 is 17 amino acids. Germline CDR1 is LNHNV and CDR2 is YYDKDF (reference sequence). The V and J ends lost 0 bases and 5 bases respectively, with 16 bases between them. The CDR3 here is CATSRDLGGGVTGELFF. CDR3 sequence (DNA): TGTGCCACCAGCAGAGATCTGGGGGGGGGCGTGACCGGGGAGCTGTTTTTT.

The chain employs TRBV27 and TRBJ2-7, with TRBD1 matching 10 bases. Germline trimming cut 4 bases from V and 0 bases from J; bases unmatched to any gene: 3. The CDR3 sequence is 15 residues long. Germline loops: CDR1 MNHEY, CDR2 SMNVEV (reference sequence). The DNA of the CDR3 is TGTGCCAGCAGTTCGACAGGGGGCAGCTCCTACGAGCAGTACTTC. Translated, it gives CASSSTGGSSYEQYF.

V usage is TRBV7-8 and J usage is TRBJ2-1, with D tentatively TRBD2 (5 bases). Between the trimmed V and J ends, which lost 1 base and 5 bases, there was a span of 9 bases. Germline V CDR1 and CDR2: SGHVS, FQNEAQ. CDR3 size: 14 residues. The CDR3 bases are TGTGCCAGCAGCTTAGGCTCACTAGACAATGAGCAGTTCTTC. Protein: CASSLGSLDNEQFF.

This clone was seen only once. This sequence joins TRBV5-1 and TRBJ1-2; TRBD1 aligns across 8 bases. There are 14 residues in the CDR3. Germline V gene sequence: CDR1 SGHRS, CDR2 YFSETQ. The V gene end was trimmed by 0 bases and the J gene end by 7 bases; junction bases not matched to a gene: 5. CDR3 amino acids: CASSLDSTGVGYTF. The DNA for the CDR3 is TGCGCCAGCAGCTTGGATTCGACAGGGGTTGGCTACACCTTC.

The chain joins TRBV4-1 to TRBJ2-5, with 12 positions matching TRBD2. The germline V gene encodes CDR1 MGHRA and CDR2 YSYEKL. The length of the CDR3 is 16 residues. After removal of 3 bases from V and 4 bases from J, the junction contained 6 bases not matched to a gene. CDR3 sequence reads: CASSHLAGGFSETQYF. The CDR3 DNA follows: TGCGCCAGCAGCCACCTAGCGGGAGGGTTCTCAGAGACCCAGTACTTC.

The CDR3 bases are TGTGCCAGCAGCAACAACAGGGTTGAATATCACGAGCAGTACTTC. This sequence encodes CASSNNRVEYHEQYF. The J gene is TRBJ2-7, the V gene TRBV28; possible D gene TRBD1, 6 bases. Deletions cut 6 bases from V and 5 bases from J, with 20 bases between. Germline CDR1 and CDR2: MDHEN and SYDVKM. This CDR3 contains 15 residues. The entire variable domain, with the rest obtained from reference TRBV28 and TRBJ2-7, is as follows: DVKVTQSSRYLVKRTGEKVFLECVQDMDHENMFWYRQDPGLGLRLIYFSYDVKMKEKGDIPEGYSVSREKKERFSLILESASTNQTSMYLCASSNNRVEYHEQYFGPGTRLTVT.

Remarks on this clone: One end of the junction varies from germline; a read error may be responsible. Other nucleotide sequences in the sample specify the same CDR3. In DNA, the CDR3 is TGCGCCAGCAGCTTAGTAGCTGAGGGTAACACTGAAGCTTTCTTT. Encoded protein: CASSLVAEGNTEAFF. The chain is built from TRBV7-6 and TRBJ1-1; D not resolved. The CDR3 is 15 residues long. Per germline, CDR1 SGHVS and CDR2 FNYEAQ.

The chain uses TRBV7-9 and TRBJ1-2, with TRBD1 matching 8 bases. Germline lookup yields CDR1 SEHNR and CDR2 FQNEAQ (reference sequence). The CDR3 spans 14 residues. The trim removed 5 bases at V and 4 bases at J, leaving 6 bases unmatched. This chain's CDR3 is CASSPTGASYGYTF. The DNA for the CDR3 is TGTGCCAGCAGCCCGACAGGGGCGTCCTATGGCTACACCTTC.

The V and J genes are TRBV11-1 and TRBJ1-1, with a weak D call TRBD1 (5 bases). The CDR3 has 13 amino acids. Germline V gene sequence: CDR1 SGHAT, CDR2 FQDESV (reference sequence). V was shortened by 5 bases and J by 5 bases, with 12 bases between the two germline ends. DNA of the CDR3: TGTGCCAGCAGCCCGATCCCAGGGACTGAAGCTTTCTTT. It encodes CASSPIPGTEAFF.

The genes are TRBV9 and TRBJ2-7, with TRBD2 identical over 9 bases. The CDR3 sequence is 13 residues long. Trimming at V came to 4 bases and at J to 5 bases, leaving 4 bases not matched to a gene. Looked up from germline, CDR1 is SGDLS and CDR2 is YYNGEE. CDR3 sequence (DNA): TGTGCCAGCAGCCTTAGCGGGAGTGACGAGCAGTACTTC. Protein: CASSLSGSDEQYF.

The CDR3 DNA is TGTGCCAGCAATGATATCCGCGGCGGGGAAATAACCTACGAGCAGTACTTC. Protein: CASNDIRGGEITYEQYF. This chain links TRBV6-1 with TRBJ2-7; D possibly corresponds to TRBD2 (6 bases). CDR1 and CDR2 from the germline V gene are MNHNS and SASEGT. The CDR3 totals 17 residues. Trimming shortened V by 7 bases and J by 2 bases, and 24 bases separated the two germline ends.

The rearrangement uses TRBV5-6 and TRBJ2-7; TRBD2 matches 10 bases. Germline-derived CDR1 and CDR2 are SGHDT and YYEEEE. This CDR3 is built from 15 residues. V trimming: 4 bases; J trimming: 0 bases; junction bases outside the gene matches: 4. The CDR3 bases are TGTGCCAGCAGCAGCACTAGCGGGGCCTCCTACGAGCAGTACTTC. Amino acids: CASSSTSGASYEQYF.

The chain links TRBV7-9 to TRBJ2-1, with 8 bases lining up with TRBD1. The CDR3 has 15 residues. CDR1 and CDR2 (germline): SEHNR, FQNEAQ (reference sequence). V lost 6 bases to trimming and J lost 8 bases; unmatched junction nucleotides: 12. The CDR3 sequence is CASSFPRGRGDEQFF. The CDR3 coding sequence is TGTGCCAGCAGTTTTCCCAGGGGGCGCGGCGATGAGCAGTTCTTC. The variable domain in full, with the rest retrieved from reference TRBV7-9 and TRBJ2-1, is DTGVSQNPRHKITKRGQNVTFRCDPISEHNRLYWYRQTLGQGPEFLTYFQNEAQLEKSRLLSDRFSAERPKGSFSTLEIQRTEQGDSAMYLCASSFPRGRGDEQFFGPGTRLTVL.

The J gene is TRBJ1-1, the V gene TRBV30, with 7 bases fitting TRBD1. Germline values: CDR1 GTSNPN, CDR2 SVGIG (reference sequence). The CDR3 runs 15 residues. V lost 5 bases, J lost 2 bases, and 11 bases stayed unmatched. In DNA, the CDR3 is TGTGCCTGGGATCCAAGGGGGCGGCACAACACTGAAGCTTTCTTT. Translating it yields CAWDPRGRHNTEAFF.

The rearrangement links TRBV7-9 to TRBJ2-4, with D tentatively TRBD2 (5 bases). V was cut by 2 bases and J by 1 base, with 15 bases left in between. Germline CDR1 is SEHNR and CDR2 is FQNEAQ (reference sequence). The CDR3 contains 17 residues. The CDR3, as DNA: TGTGCCAGCAGCTTAAACCCTCGCGGGCCGGCCAAAAACATTCAGTACTTC. It translates to CASSLNPRGPAKNIQYF.

V usage is TRBV13 and J usage is TRBJ2-3; 7 bases map to TRBD2. This CDR3 spans 13 amino acids. The germline V gene has CDR1 PRHDT and CDR2 FYEKMQ (reference sequence). V shed 3 bases and J 3 bases; nucleotides not matched to a gene: 0. CDR3 sequence (DNA): TGTGCCAGCAGCTTGGGGGGGACAGATACGCAGTATTTT. Its translation: CASSLGGTDTQYF.

The genes are TRBV7-8 and TRBJ1-3; no reliable D call. V lost 2 bases and J 2 bases, leaving 13 bases between the germline ends. The CDR3 covers 16 residues. The germline V gene encodes CDR1 SGHVS and CDR2 FQNEAQ. CDR3 sequence reads: CASSLRTPRAGNTIYF. The CDR3 DNA reads TGTGCCAGCAGCTTACGGACCCCGAGGGCTGGAAACACCATATATTTT.